This TCR beta chain appears in the sequencing data of a study of shared clonotypes between healthy human individuals. Study-wide points: Researchers found naive subsets generally carried larger estimated richness than memory subsets. Around 5.4% of naive CD4 clonotypes were common to a handful of donors.

Points on this clone: The antigen remains unidentified. The junction departs from the called germline gene at one end, perhaps through a read error.

Over several immunoSEQ plates, each subset's genomic DNA was distributed in even portions. In the source study's methods: Junction-only sequences produced by ImmunoSEQ had no quality scores, so filtering differed. Some clones are missing from TCRdb's copy, which holds only in-frame ones; the method was immunoSEQ multiplex PCR. V and J calls and clone size come straight from that table; D and trimming were deduced from the DNA. Seen here are about a million clones, around 77% observed once, and the top ten hold roughly 0.82%. This CDR3 spans 14 amino acids. The germline gives CDR1 MGHRA, CDR2 YSYEKL. The V and J genes are TRBV4-1 and TRBJ2-5; D may correspond to TRBD1 or TRBD2 (5 bases each). The sequencing sample was made of memory CD4+ T cells from PBMCs. Noted subset: CD45RA-negative fraction. The sequence came from a man between 18 and 29 years old in good health. Some clones in this sample may be carry-over from other donors' samples. The CDR3 region is CAGSQGDGRETQYF. The CDR3 nucleotides are TGCGCCGGCAGCCAAGGGGACGGTCGAGAGACCCAGTACTTC.